These 8 T cell receptor beta chains came from one sample sequenced in a study of T cells in narcolepsy. Data came from immunoSEQ multiplex PCR; TCRdb stores just in-frame clones and leaves some out. Of around 35,000 clones in the sample, 65% to 85% were seen once. Sequencing input: memory (CD45RA-) CD4+ T cells from blood. All receptors come from a human donor in good health.

This chain uses TRBV7-2 with TRBJ1-6, with D possibly being TRBD1 (5 bases). This CDR3 has 13 residues. V was clipped by 1 base and J by 10 bases, with 8 bases between them. From germline, CDR1 is SGHTA and CDR2 FQGNSA. CDR3 sequence (DNA): TGTGCCAGCAGCTTAGTTGGGGGGTCACCCCTCCACTTT. Translation: CASSLVGGSPLHF.

The chain recombines TRBV21-1 with TRBJ1-2; the table assigns TRBD1, which was not confirmed against the DNA. TRBV21-1 is deemed a pseudogene. CDR3 size: 18 residues. DNA of the CDR3: TGTGCCAGCAGCAAAGCGGACAGGGGGCGCGAACTGAACTATGGCTACACCTTC. It encodes CASSKADRGRELNYGYTF.

This clone was seen a handful of times. The chain links TRBV10-3 to TRBJ2-5, with D unclear. The length of the CDR3 is 15 residues. V lost 4 bases and J 0 bases, leaving 12 bases between the germline ends. Germline CDR1 and CDR2: ENHRY and SYGVKD. The CDR3, as DNA: TGTGCCATCAGTGTGGACCAACAGTACCAAGAGACCCAGTACTTC. Protein product: CAISVDQQYQETQYF.

The chain employs TRBV2 and TRBJ2-7, with D possibly TRBD2 on 5 matching bases. V lost 7 bases to trimming and J lost 0 bases, with 16 bases between them. Per the germline V gene, CDR1 is SNHLY and CDR2 is FYNNEI. This CDR3 is built from 15 residues. The CDR3 DNA sequence: TGTGCCAGCACTCTGGAGGCGTCGAGCTCCTACGAGCAGTACTTC. This gives the protein CASTLEASSSYEQYF.

The rearrangement joins TRBV5-5 to TRBJ2-1; D not resolved. V was cut by 3 bases and J by 4 bases, with 8 bases left in between. The CDR3 totals 13 residues. Germline V gene data show CDR1 as SGHKS and CDR2 as YYEKEE (reference sequence). This CDR3 is CASSSGLYNEQFF. For the CDR3, the DNA is TGTGCCAGCAGCTCCGGGCTTTACAATGAGCAGTTCTTC.

In this sample, this clone turned up a few times. The chain joins TRBV5-5 to TRBJ2-1; D perhaps matches TRBD1 (5 bases). CDR1 is SGHKS and CDR2 is YYEKEE in the germline V gene (reference sequence). The V and J ends lost 4 bases and 9 bases respectively, with 5 bases between them. This CDR3 comprises 10 residues. The CDR3 is CASSQGEQFF. Here the CDR3 DNA reads TGTGCCAGCAGCCAGGGTGAGCAGTTCTTC.

CDR3 nucleotide sequence: TGTGCCAGCAGCCGAGAGCCTAGGGGATCCGAGCAGTACTTC. This translates into CASSREPRGSEQYF. The chain couples TRBV5-4 to TRBJ2-7, with D perhaps matching TRBD1 (5 bases). CDR1 is SGHNT, CDR2 YYREEE, per germline (reference sequence). The CDR3 length is 14 residues. The V end was cut by 4 bases, the J end by 6 bases, with 17 bases between.

The chain employs TRBV6-4 and TRBJ2-5; 7 positions match TRBD2. The V gene's germline CDR1 is MRHNA and CDR2 SNTAGT. Trimming at V came to 6 bases and at J to 4 bases, leaving 14 bases not matched to a gene. There are 16 residues in the CDR3. The CDR3 region has the DNA TGTGCCAGCAGATGGGGGGGAGGGCGGTCCATAGAGACCCAGTACTTC. This translates into CASRWGGGRSIETQYF.